This TCR beta chain was sequenced for a study of identical twins. General study points: Clonotypes of the beta chain that were abundant in cord blood carried fewer insertions (memory repertoires showed none).

TCRdb re-derived calls from the 5' RACE reads in MiXCR, one entry per CDR3 protein. The data hold under 800,000 distinct CDR3 sequences, with 21% observed a single time. This clonotype was detected many times. Antigen unknown. Germline lookup yields CDR1 DFQATT and CDR2 SNEGSKA (reference sequence). V was clipped by 3 bases and J by 12 bases, with 18 bases between them. The CDR3 has 13 amino acids. These data were also filed under a second study, of T cells expressing NK-cell markers. That paper notes: HCMV seropositivity marked seven of the eight sequenced donors; one was seronegative.

The V gene is TRBV20-1, the J gene TRBJ2-1; weak D call: TRBD2 (6 bases). This TCR was recovered from a woman between 18 and 29 years old in good health. Sequencing was carried out using PBMCs. This CDR3 is CSASGVIQAGQFF. The CDR3, as DNA: TGCAGTGCTAGCGGGGTCATACAAGCGGGGCAGTTCTTC.